This T cell receptor (beta chain) comes out of a study of OX40 agonist ivuxolimab in advanced cancers. Overall study context: Every patient in dose escalation had hepatocellular carcinoma, melanoma, renal cell or head and neck cancer. Those enrolled were 70% to 85% male, with a mean age of approximately 60 years and ages from roughly 20 to 90. Overall study findings and caveats: CD8+ T cells averaged more expanded clones than CD4+.

Concerning this clone: What it recognizes is unknown.

The CDR3 has 16 amino acids. J was trimmed by 4 bases and V by 4 bases; bases with no gene match: 12. CDR1 and CDR2 (germline): SGDLS, YYNGEE. The protocol was immunoSEQ multiplex PCR, while the TCRdb copy is restricted to in-frame clones and leaves out a portion. The data show 20,000 to 25,000 clones, with more than 70% seen just once and approximately 30% held by the top ten. The TCR comes from an adult with an advanced solid tumor such as melanoma, head and neck, liver or kidney cancer. Source: CD4+ or CD8+ T cells sorted from blood, taken in a trial of the OX40 agonist ivuxolimab. The chain is built from TRBV9 and TRBJ1-2, with 8 bases matching TRBD1. The CDR3 loop is CASSKDPGGSGYGYTF. The CDR3 DNA reads TGTGCCAGCAGCAAAGACCCAGGGGGCAGTGGCTATGGCTACACCTTC. Using reference TRBV9 and TRBJ1-2 for the parts outside the CDR3, the full variable domain is DSGVTQTPKHLITATGQRVTLRCSPRSGDLSVYWYQQSLDQGLQFLIQYYNGEERAKGNILERFSAQQFPDLHSELNLSSLELGDSALYFCASSKDPGGSGYGYTFGSGTRLTVV.